This T cell receptor (beta chain) stems from a study of blood T cell repertoires in COVID-19. V was clipped by 0 bases and J by 5 bases, with 13 bases between them. The germline CDR1 and CDR2 sequences are MNHEY and SMNVEV (reference sequence). The CDR3 has 15 residues. Authors' methods: Amplified reference gene primers provided the basis for estimating nucleated cell counts. TCRdb keeps only in-frame clones here, not all; method: immunoSEQ multiplex PCR. Clonal size and the V and J genes are those of that table, whereas D and trimming came from the DNA. The profile shows hundreds of thousands of clones, about 90% of them singletons. Participants were aged about 18 to 90 years, lived in over 20 US areas, and enrolled virtually. Participants reported their clinical history, and cohort assignment relied on those reports.

The clonotype originates from a woman between 25 and 40 years old who had recovered from COVID-19. The chain links TRBV27 to TRBJ2-5; the D gene is possibly TRBD2 (6 bases). The source material was PBMCs or T cells enriched from blood (not recorded which). CDR3 in amino acids: CASSLSGPSEETQYF. The CDR3 bases are TGTGCCAGCAGTTTATCGGGGCCTAGCGAGGAGACCCAGTACTTC.